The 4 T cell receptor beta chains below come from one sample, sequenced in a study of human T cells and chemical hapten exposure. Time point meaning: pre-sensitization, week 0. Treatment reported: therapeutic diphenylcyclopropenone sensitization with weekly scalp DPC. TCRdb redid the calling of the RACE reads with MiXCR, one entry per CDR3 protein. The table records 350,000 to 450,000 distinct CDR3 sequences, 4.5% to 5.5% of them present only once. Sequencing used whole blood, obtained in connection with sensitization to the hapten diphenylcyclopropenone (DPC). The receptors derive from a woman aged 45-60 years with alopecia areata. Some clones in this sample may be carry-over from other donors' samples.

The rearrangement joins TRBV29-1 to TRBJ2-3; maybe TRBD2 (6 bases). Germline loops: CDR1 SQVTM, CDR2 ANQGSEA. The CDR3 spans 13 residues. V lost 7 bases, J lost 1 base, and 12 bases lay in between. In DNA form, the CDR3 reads TGCAGCGCTGAGGGAGGCGGCACAGATACGCAGTATTTT. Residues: CSAEGGGTDTQYF.

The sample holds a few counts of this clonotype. The CDR3 protein is CASSFRSWTGELFF. Written as DNA, the CDR3 is TGTGCCAGCAGTTTCCGGAGTTGGACCGGGGAGCTGTTTTTT. The chain recombines TRBV12-3 or TRBV12-4 with TRBJ2-2; D remains ambiguous. Trimming left V 3 bases short and J 5 bases short, with 10 bases between. CDR3 size: 14 residues.

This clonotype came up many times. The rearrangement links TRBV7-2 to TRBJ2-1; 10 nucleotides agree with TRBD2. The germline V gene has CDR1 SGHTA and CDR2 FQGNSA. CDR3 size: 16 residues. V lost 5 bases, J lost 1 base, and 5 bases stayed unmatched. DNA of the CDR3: TGTGCCAGCAGCCCCCGGACTAGCGGATCCTACAATGAGCAGTTCTTC. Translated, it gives CASSPRTSGSYNEQFF.

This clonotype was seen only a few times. CDR3 bases: TGTGCCAGCAGCGTAGTTTCTGGGCACGAGCAGTACTTC. Translated, it gives CASSVVSGHEQYF. V gene TRBV9 combines with J gene TRBJ2-7; D is unclear. Germline V CDR1 and CDR2: SGDLS, YYNGEE. Trimming cost V 0 bases and J 5 bases, with 9 bases left between them. This CDR3 contains 13 residues.